The clone carrying this TCR beta chain was picked up a small number of times. Antigen specificity is unknown. These data are taken from a study of T cells after yellow fever vaccination. Overall study: SMART-Seq v4 Ultra Low Input served to prepare low-cell-number fractions.

Making TCR cDNA involved 5'RACE template switching, which added UMIs and a universal primer site. MiXCR, run by TCRdb on the 5' RACE reads, gives a single entry per CDR3 protein. Among roughly 350,000 distinct CDR3 sequences listed, over 4% were seen once. The CDR3 is 15 amino acids. Germline V CDR1 and CDR2: SEHNR, FQNEAQ (reference sequence). Trimming removed 2 bases from V and 7 bases from J; junction bases left unmatched: 10. Study observations and caveats: Most clones from primary vaccination were detected again post-booster (roughly 96% CD4, more than 85% CD8). Within FACS-sorted repertoires, abundant clonotypes contaminating from the bulk population could be present.

V and J are TRBV7-9 and TRBJ1-1; TRBD1 agrees at 7 bases. This clonotype was obtained from a man aged 18 to 30 who received the YFV17D yellow fever vaccine. Specimen: PBMCs, collected 5 days after the yellow fever booster vaccination. As DNA, the CDR3 is TGTGCCAGCAGCTTAATTTTAGGGGGCGCGAATGAAGCTTTCTTT. This encodes CASSLILGGANEAFF.